This T cell receptor beta chain is drawn from a study of identical twins (dated by TCRdb to 2016 to 2018). At the level of the whole study: The study deep-sequenced TCR alpha and beta repertoires from monozygotic twins, unrelated adults of various ages and cord blood to test whether fetal clonotypes persist. To rule out contamination, replicate twin experiments were performed at different times with different library preparation protocols. Study-level results and caveats: Zero-insertion analyses could be partly confounded by invariant T cells such as MAIT and iNKT, although diverse VJ usage argued against such confounding for most clonotypes. Abundant cord blood beta clonotypes carried fewer insertions; young adult naive repertoires showed a weaker similar trend, while memory repertoires showed none. Compared with coincidental sharing between unrelated individuals, out-of-frame TCR alpha sequences shared between twins had an excess of sequences with low generation probability. In monozygotic twins, recombination models systematically underestimated out-of-frame TCR alpha sharing, but the models matched the sharing seen between unrelated individuals. Because the same donors could not be followed over many years, the conclusions relied on cross-sectional statistical analysis. A weaker excess of twin sharing was found in beta out-of-frame sequences because the signal-to-noise ratio was lowered by fewer shared sequences.

This clonotype showed up many times. This receptor's antigen is unknown. Per-base qualities were not stored, and no clone one base away is much larger. Its CDR3 holds 13 amino acids, cysteine through phenylalanine. Just CDR3 DNA is preserved here, 39 bases in frame from base 1. V is reduced by 1 base and J by 3 bases, leaving a spacing of 7 bases between them. CDR1 and CDR2, looked up from the germline V gene, are KGHSH and LQKENI. Every donor in the study was a healthy Caucasian. Three pairs of female monozygotic twins, all aged roughly 18 to 29 years, made up the twin cohort. Peripheral blood mononuclear cells were the source from which RNA for the TCR libraries was isolated. Libraries came from 5' RACE. TCRdb lists the instrument as Illumina HiSeq 2000. A universal primer binding site was added through template switching, and the final cDNA carried a unique molecular identifier so that TCR cDNA molecules could be counted accurately. Specific primers in the conserved constant-segment region were used to synthesize first-strand cDNA for the TCR alpha and beta chains. Each cDNA library was double barcoded, with a SMART-Mk sample barcode plus Illumina barcodes, to control for contamination. TruSeq adapter sequences, together with Illumina sample barcodes, were added in two successive PCR steps. The TCR alpha and beta cDNA libraries were sequenced on the Illumina HiSeq platform using custom primers. Processing in the source paper ran as follows. MiGEC processed the raw reads to extract unique molecular identifiers, while MiXCR was used to determine the CDR3 positions. For each individual, recombination models were inferred using an EM algorithm with the repgenHMM and IGoR tools. Shared clonotypes were analyzed with the tcR package in R, and sharing was normalized by the product of cloneset sizes. To study raw recombination free of thymic and clonal selection effects, out-of-frame nonproductive sequences were analyzed. Clones were called with MiXCR by TCRdb after fastp trimmed the public reads at Q25, and only in-frame beta chains were retained. Rows merge per CDR3 protein into single entries with the most common DNA and genes. These V and J calls derive from TCRdb rather than the authors' analysis. For this sample the table gives about 570,000 distinct CDR3 sequences, of which roughly 9.9% were detected only once. Approximately 3% of the sample goes to the ten largest clones.

The data also belong to a second study, concerning yellow fever vaccine responses in identical twins. Drawing on the second study: The T cell response to vaccination in identical twins was reported by the authors to appear partly convergent and partly personalized. Focusing on identical twins, the study followed the T cell clones that responded to the vaccine, and did so with precision.

Specimen: PBMCs. The chain was built from TRBV18 and TRBJ2-7; TRBD1 could be the D gene, as 5 bases match. This receptor was taken from a woman between 18 and 29 years old in good health. CDR3 region: CASSPQGLYEQYF. The DNA is TGTGCCAGCTCACCACAGGGGCTCTACGAGCAGTACTTC. The full variable domain, completed from the reference TRBV18 and TRBJ2-7 proteins outside the CDR3, reads NAGVMQNPRHLVRRRGQEARLRCSPMKGHSHVYWYRQLPEEGLKFMVYLQKENIIDESGMPKERFSAEFPKEGPSILRIQQVVRGDSAAYFCASSPQGLYEQYFGPGTRLTVT.